The 13 T cell receptor beta chains reported below all come from one sample, sequenced in a study of shared clonotypes between healthy human individuals. Sequencing was performed with immunoSEQ multiplex PCR; in TCRdb, only in-frame clones are kept and a portion is missing. The sample yields roughly 590,000 clones, just under 97% seen once. CD45RO negativity and positive selection for CCR7 defined naive CD8 cells, a population that excluded terminally differentiated effector memory CD45RA+ cells. The source material was naive CD8+ T cells sorted from blood. These receptors all stem from a woman in her thirties in good health.

The gene calls are TRBV28 and TRBJ2-3; the D gene could be TRBD1 or TRBD2 (5 bases each). V dropped 7 bases and J dropped 6 bases, with 29 bases sitting between them. The CDR3 is made up of 18 amino acids. Germline V gives CDR1 MDHEN, CDR2 SYDVKM. The DNA for the CDR3 is TGTGCCAGCAACTCCCGGGACCAGCCCAGTCCCACGCCGGATACGCAGTATTTT. This sequence encodes CASNSRDQPSPTPDTQYF.

This chain joins TRBV6-5 and TRBJ1-2; a weak D match, TRBD1 (5 bases). The V gene lost 2 bases and the J gene lost 5 bases, with 15 bases spanning the gap. There are 15 residues in the CDR3. Germline V gene sequence: CDR1 MNHEY, CDR2 SVGAGI. CDR3 sequence reads: CASSYVQGMEYGYTF. The CDR3 region has the DNA TGTGCCAGCAGTTACGTCCAGGGTATGGAGTATGGCTACACCTTC.

The table lists this clone with a count of one. This sequence joins TRBV11-2 and TRBJ2-2, with D possibly being TRBD2 (5 bases). V lost 5 bases to trimming and J lost 7 bases, with 11 bases between them. The CDR3 contains 13 residues. CDR1 SGHAT and CDR2 FQNNGV come from the germline V gene. CDR3 coding DNA: TGTGCCAGCAGCCTCGCTGAGGGCGGGGAGCTGTTTTTT. It translates to CASSLAEGGELFF.

CDR3 coding DNA: TGTGCCAGCAGTGACAGGGGGTTGCGGGACACAGATACGCAGTATTTT. Amino acid sequence: CASSDRGLRDTDTQYF. J is TRBJ2-3 and V is TRBV6-4, with D tentatively TRBD1 or TRBD2 (6 bases each). The germline CDR1 and CDR2 sequences are MRHNA and SNTAGT. The CDR3 runs to 16 residues. V was shortened by 2 bases and J by 2 bases, with 14 bases between the two germline ends.

V is TRBV7-3 and J is TRBJ2-7; tentative D call: TRBD1 (6 bases). Germline CDR1 and CDR2: SGHTA and FQGTGA. V was trimmed by 5 bases and J by 6 bases, leaving 14 bases between them. The CDR3 sequence is 13 residues long. The CDR3 sequence: CASSLTGSSEQYF. DNA of the CDR3: TGTGCCAGCAGCCTGACAGGATCGAGCGAGCAGTACTTC. The complete variable domain, with remaining parts taken from reference TRBV7-3 and TRBJ2-7, reads GAGVSQTPSNKVTEKGKYVELRCDPISGHTALYWYRQSLGQGPEFLIYFQGTGAADDSGLPNDRFFAVRPEGSVSTLKIQRTERGDSAVYLCASSLTGSSEQYFGPGTRLTVT.

The gene calls are TRBV19 and TRBJ1-5; 7 bases are a match to TRBD1. This CDR3 has 15 residues. The V gene end was trimmed by 7 bases and the J gene end by 0 bases; junction bases not matched to a gene: 6. Looked up from germline, CDR1 is LNHDA and CDR2 is SQIVND (reference sequence). CDR3 in DNA: TGTGCCAGTAACCCCGGGACAGCTAGCAATCAGCCCCAGCATTTT. It codes for CASNPGTASNQPQHF.

This sequence joins TRBV11-2 and TRBJ2-2; D unresolved. This CDR3 region has 15 residues. CDR1 and CDR2 from the germline V gene are SGHAT and FQNNGV. Trimming cost V 3 bases and J 2 bases, with 10 bases left between them. The CDR3 region has the DNA TGTGCCAGCAGCTTGTTCCAGACAAACACCGGGGAGCTGTTTTTT. This sequence encodes CASSLFQTNTGELFF.

This chain's CDR3 is CASSEALFQGRLDTEAFF. The CDR3, as DNA: TGTGCCAGCAGTGAAGCGCTCTTTCAGGGGCGTTTGGACACTGAAGCTTTCTTT. The chain joins TRBV6-1 to TRBJ1-1, with D maybe TRBD1 (6 bases). Trimming cost V 0 bases and J 3 bases, with 20 bases left between them. CDR1 is MNHNS and CDR2 is SASEGT in the germline V gene. The CDR3 spans 18 residues.

The V and J genes are TRBV2 and TRBJ2-3; TRBD2 matches 11 bases. Germline CDR1 is SNHLY and CDR2 is FYNNEI. V shed 4 bases, J shed 4 bases, and the junction held 4 bases outside the gene matches. There are 15 residues in the CDR3. CDR3 nucleotides: TGTGCCAGCAGTGGTCTAGCGGGAGGTGCAGATACGCAGTATTTT. Its protein is CASSGLAGGADTQYF. Based on the CDR3 plus reference TRBV2 and TRBJ2-3, the full variable domain is EPEVTQTPSHQVTQMGQEVILRCVPISNHLYFYWYRQILGQKVEFLVSFYNNEISEKSEIFDDQFSVERPDGSNFTLKIRSTKLEDSAMYFCASSGLAGGADTQYFGPGTRLTVL.

This sequence joins TRBV7-9 and TRBJ1-5; no clear D. This CDR3 spans 14 amino acids. The ends were cut back, 1 base at V and 4 bases at J, with 8 bases in the middle. Germline V gives CDR1 SEHNR, CDR2 FQNEAQ (reference sequence). The CDR3 DNA sequence: TGTGCCAGCAGCTTAGGAGCCTATAATCAGCCCCAGCATTTT. Translation gives CASSLGAYNQPQHF.

V usage is TRBV19 and J usage is TRBJ2-5, with unresolved D. The J call may be faulty, since TRBJ2-7 better matches the DNA end. CDR1 and CDR2 (germline): LNHDA, SQIVND (reference sequence). The CDR3 is made up of 12 amino acids. The CDR3 region has the DNA TGTGCCAGTAGTACCTACAACAGCGAGCAGTACTTC. It translates to CASSTYNSEQYF.

Details on this clone: Germline is not matched at one junction end, which may reflect a read error. The V gene is TRBV7-9, the J gene TRBJ1-2; D perhaps matches TRBD1 (5 bases). The CDR3 has 11 residues. Germline CDR1 is SEHNR and CDR2 is FQNEAQ (reference sequence). DNA for the CDR3: TGTGCCAGCAGCTTAGACGGGACCAATTACTTC. It is translated as CASSLDGTNYF.

V usage is TRBV7-8 and J usage is TRBJ1-3, with a weak D call TRBD1 (5 bases). The V end was cut by 1 base, the J end by 4 bases, with 11 bases between. The CDR3 runs to 15 residues. CDR1 and CDR2 from the germline V gene are SGHVS and FQNEAQ. CDR3 in DNA: TGTGCCAGCAGCTTAGGAGCAGGGACCGGAAACACCATATATTTT. Amino acids: CASSLGAGTGNTIYF.